Sequencing of this TCR beta chain was carried out in a study of PD-1 blockade in mismatch repair-deficient tumors. Study-level background: Patients had 11 to 13 mismatch repair-deficient cancer types and were previously treated and progressing. Study conclusions and caveats: Tumor-resident clones, often undetectable pretreatment in blood, expanded then contracted after pembrolizumab.

Three pembrolizumab responders had their TCRs sequenced. Measured with immunoSEQ multiplex PCR; TCRdb has only the in-frame clones, and not every one. The sample includes about 130,000 clones, roughly 90% of them seen just once. About this clone itself: Its antigen is not identified.

The TCR originated in an adult with mismatch repair-deficient cancer. This specimen was peripheral blood, taken about 17 months after starting pembrolizumab.

The chain's CDR3 is CASSDPGQGVYEQYF. Written as DNA, the CDR3 is TGCGCCAGCAGCGATCCGGGACAGGGGGTCTACGAGCAGTACTTC. The genes are TRBV5-1 and TRBJ2-7; TRBD1 aligns across 11 bases. With 4 bases clipped from V and 3 bases from J, the junction kept 6 bases outside the gene matches. Germline V lookup: CDR1 SGHRS, CDR2 YFSETQ. This CDR3 spans 15 amino acids.